One and the same sample provided the 29 T cell receptor beta chains below, sequenced in a study of CDR3 diversity in severe acne. Via MiXCR, TCRdb re-called the PCR reads, giving one row per CDR3 protein. The profile covers about 85,000 distinct CDR3 sequences, with around half appearing a single time and about 9.5% taken by the ten largest. Material: blood. These receptors originate from a male donor in good health, serving as a control.

This chain joins TRBV6-5 and TRBJ1-4, with 11 bases identical to TRBD1. CDR1 MNHEY and CDR2 SVGAGI come from the germline V gene. J was trimmed by 6 bases and V by 1 base; bases with no gene match: 1. The CDR3 sequence is 15 residues long. DNA of the CDR3: TGTGCCAGCAGTTACTGGGGACAGGGGGATGAAAAACTGTTTTTT. Protein: CASSYWGQGDEKLFF.

By sample share, this clonotype is medium-sized. V is TRBV20-1 and J is TRBJ2-2; D ambiguous. The germline V and J ends were trimmed by 3 bases and 2 bases, with 13 bases remaining between them. The V gene's germline CDR1 is DFQATT and CDR2 SNEGSKA (reference sequence). This CDR3 comprises 15 residues. The CDR3 DNA reads TGCAGTGCTAGTCCCCTGGCACCAAACACCGGGGAGCTGTTTTTT. Its protein is CSASPLAPNTGELFF.

The rearrangement joins TRBV5-1 to TRBJ1-2; D remains ambiguous. The CDR3 is 14 amino acids. Germline assignment: CDR1 SGHRS and CDR2 YFSETQ. Trimming shortened V by 0 bases and J by 6 bases, and 12 bases separated the two germline ends. The CDR3 spells CASSLVVGIDGYTF. The CDR3, as DNA: TGCGCCAGCAGCTTGGTCGTGGGAATCGATGGCTACACCTTC.

J is TRBJ2-3 and V is TRBV24-1; 7 positions agree with TRBD1. The V gene end was trimmed by 3 bases and the J gene end by 4 bases; junction bases not matched to a gene: 3. The CDR3 loop spans 14 amino acids. The germline CDR1 and CDR2 sequences are KGHDR and SFDVKD. The CDR3 reads CATSDVQGADTQYF. CDR3 in DNA: TGTGCCACCAGTGATGTGCAGGGGGCAGATACGCAGTATTTT.

The chain is built from TRBV7-9 and TRBJ1-1, with 8 bases lining up with TRBD1. The CDR3 is made up of 15 amino acids. Germline CDR1 reads SEHNR; CDR2 reads FQNEAQ (reference sequence). Unmatched junction bases numbered 9, after V lost 5 bases and J lost 4 bases. CDR3 sequence: CASSPGTGRGTEAFF. The CDR3 DNA sequence: TGTGCCAGCAGCCCCGGGACAGGACGGGGCACTGAAGCTTTCTTT.

This clonotype was found a few times. Because the CDR3's place on the DNA is in doubt, the DNA is left out and the CDR3 is given as listed by TCRdb. The rearrangement joins TRBV6-5 to TRBJ1-3. Germline V gene lookup returns CDR1 MNHEY and CDR2 SVGAGI. The CDR3 spans 19 amino acids, including both terminal residues. Here the CDR3 reads CASSGSPAEAFFGQGTIYF.

This chain joins TRBV7-8 and TRBJ2-2, with TRBD2 identical over 12 bases. This CDR3 comprises 15 residues. Germline V lookup: CDR1 SGHVS, CDR2 FQNEAQ. With 6 bases clipped from V and 4 bases from J, the junction kept 3 bases outside the gene matches. CDR3 protein: CASSSLAGGTGELFF. DNA of the CDR3: TGTGCCAGCAGTTCACTAGCGGGAGGCACCGGGGAGCTGTTTTTT.

The chain is built from TRBV12-3 or TRBV12-4 and TRBJ2-1; D may be TRBD1 or TRBD2 (5 bases each). The CDR3 runs to 14 residues. With 1 base removed from V and 2 bases from J, the gap between germline ends came to 6 bases. CDR3 protein: CASSLGGPYNEQFF. In nucleotides, the CDR3 is TGTGCCAGCAGTTTAGGGGGACCCTACAATGAGCAGTTCTTC.

This chain links TRBV10-3 with TRBJ2-2; no definite D call. Trimming stripped 2 bases from V and 4 bases from J, with 2 bases between. The CDR3 is 12 residues long. CDR1 is ENHRY and CDR2 is SYGVKD in the germline V gene. DNA of the CDR3: TGTGCCATCAGTGAGGGCACCGGGGAGCTGTTTTTT. Translating gives CAISEGTGELFF.

The V call is TRBV28, the J call TRBJ1-2; D not certain. This CDR3 comprises 13 residues. Trimming left V 6 bases short and J 2 bases short, with 10 bases between. From germline, CDR1 is MDHEN and CDR2 SYDVKM. The chain's CDR3 is CASSGAWNYGYTF. The CDR3 nucleotides are TGTGCCAGCAGCGGCGCCTGGAACTATGGCTACACCTTC.

Relative to its sample, this clonotype is medium-sized. This chain joins TRBV5-6 and TRBJ2-7; TRBD2 is a possible D gene (6 bases). The CDR3 has 14 residues. Germline-derived CDR1 and CDR2 are SGHDT and YYEEEE. The V end lost 0 bases, the J end lost 10 bases, and 17 bases lay between the germline ends. The CDR3 DNA reads as TGTGCCAGCAGCTTGGAAGGACCCCCGCGGGATCAGTACTTC. It yields the protein CASSLEGPPRDQYF.

The chain joins TRBV6-5 to TRBJ2-3; D possibly corresponds to TRBD2 (5 bases). CDR3 length: 17 amino acids. With 0 bases removed from V and 0 bases from J, the gap between germline ends came to 13 bases. Germline V gives CDR1 MNHEY, CDR2 SVGAGI. CDR3 sequence (DNA): TGTGCCAGCAGTTACTCCACAGCGGCAGAGAGCACAGATACGCAGTATTTT. It is translated as CASSYSTAAESTDTQYF.

V usage is TRBV12-3 or TRBV12-4 and J usage is TRBJ2-7; 9 bases align to TRBD1. The V segment lost 6 bases and the J segment 3 bases; nucleotides outside the gene matches: 6. The CDR3 loop spans 14 amino acids. CDR3 sequence: CASRPGQGNYEQYF. CDR3 nucleotide sequence: TGTGCCAGCAGACCGGGACAGGGAAACTACGAGCAGTACTTC.

This clonotype was detected ten times or more. This chain links TRBV6-1 with TRBJ1-2, with a weak D call TRBD1 (6 bases). CDR1 and CDR2 from the germline V gene are MNHNS and SASEGT. V dropped 2 bases and J dropped 7 bases, with 17 bases sitting between them. CDR3 length: 15 amino acids. The CDR3 spells CASSESRAGVGGYTF. The DNA of the CDR3 is TGTGCCAGCAGTGAAAGTAGAGCAGGGGTCGGTGGCTACACCTTC.

On this clonotype: No conserved phenylalanine or tryptophan ends this CDR3, so it is likely a read error. The DNA is left out, because the CDR3 cannot be placed on it with certainty; the CDR3 is given as TCRdb lists it. The chain employs TRBV7-3 and TRBJ2-5; the table gives TRBD1 as D, unverified against the DNA. Germline assignment: CDR1 SGHTA and CDR2 FQGTGA. The CDR3 totals 16 residues, both ends included. CDR3 sequence: CASSPRGASYGYTFGS.

CDR3 bases: TGTGCCAGCACGAGGACTAGCGGGAGAGCGACCTACGAGCAGTACTTC. Amino acid sequence: CASTRTSGRATYEQYF. This sequence joins TRBV28 and TRBJ2-7, with TRBD2 matching over 13 bases. The CDR3 is 16 residues long. The germline gives CDR1 MDHEN, CDR2 SYDVKM. The J segment lost 2 bases and the V segment lost 7 bases, leaving 8 bases of the junction unmatched.

The chain links TRBV29-1 to TRBJ1-4, with TRBD1 as a possible D gene (5 bases). The V end lost 6 bases, the J end lost 0 bases, and 8 bases lay between the germline ends. The CDR3 contains 13 residues. Germline CDR1 reads SQVTM; CDR2 reads ANQGSEA. The CDR3 protein is CSVTGATNEKLFF. CDR3 nucleotide sequence: TGCAGCGTCACAGGTGCAACTAATGAAAAACTGTTTTTT. Drawing the rest from reference TRBV29-1 and TRBJ1-4, the complete variable domain is SAVISQKPSRDICQRGTSLTIQCQVDSQVTMMFWYRQQPGQSLTLIATANQGSEATYESGFVIDKFPISRPNLTFSTLTVSNMSPEDSSIYLCSVTGATNEKLFFGSGTQLSVL.

This rearrangement joins TRBV29-1 to TRBJ2-2; 8 bases agree with TRBD2. This CDR3 has 14 amino acids. CDR1 is SQVTM, CDR2 ANQGSEA, per germline. As DNA, the CDR3 is TGCAGAGTTAGTCCGCGGGAGGTCACCGGGGAGCTGTTTTTT. Amino acids: CRVSPREVTGELFF.

V gene TRBV7-3 combines with J gene TRBJ2-7; no firm D call. Germline CDR1 and CDR2: SGHTA and FQGTGA. V was shortened by 2 bases and J by 7 bases, with 9 bases between the two germline ends. The CDR3 covers 12 residues. The chain's CDR3 is CASSLGPSEQYF. Written as DNA, the CDR3 is TGTGCCAGCAGCTTAGGGCCGAGTGAGCAGTACTTC.

This clonotype came up a few times. The gene calls are TRBV6-5 and TRBJ1-4, with D maybe TRBD1 (5 bases). The V and J ends lost 6 bases and 0 bases respectively, with 14 bases between them. Germline loops: CDR1 MNHEY, CDR2 SVGAGI. This CDR3 has 16 residues. The CDR3 loop is CASRRWDGPTNEKLFF. CDR3 nucleotide sequence: TGTGCCAGCAGACGATGGGACGGACCAACTAATGAAAAACTGTTTTTT.

V usage is TRBV19 and J usage is TRBJ2-7, with 11 bases lining up with TRBD2. V dropped 5 bases and J dropped 6; count of bases not matched to a gene: 12. The germline CDR1 and CDR2 sequences are LNHDA and SQIVND (reference sequence). The CDR3 has 16 residues. The CDR3, as DNA: TGTGCCAGTAGTTGGGGGGCTAGCGGGAGGATCGGCGAGCAGTACTTC. This encodes CASSWGASGRIGEQYF.

J is TRBJ2-5 and V is TRBV6-1, with D perhaps given as TRBD1 or TRBD2 (5 bases each). Germline V lookup: CDR1 MNHNS, CDR2 SASEGT. V lost 4 bases and J 7 bases, leaving 19 bases between the germline ends. The CDR3 has 15 residues. The CDR3 here is CASSADPGPRPTQYF. The CDR3 nucleotides read TGTGCCAGCAGTGCAGACCCGGGACCTCGGCCGACCCAGTACTTC.

The table lists this clonotype with a few counts. Its ends do not fully match the called genes, so a read error is possible. The chain links TRBV6-6 to TRBJ1-2; TRBD1 matches at 7 bases. Germline CDR1 reads MNHNY; CDR2 reads SVGAGI (reference sequence). This CDR3 region has 10 residues. For the CDR3, the DNA is TGCGAAACAGGGGACTATGGCTACACCTTC. Translated, it gives CETGDYGYTF.

This clonotype was counted many times. V usage is TRBV5-6 and J usage is TRBJ1-2; tentatively, D is TRBD1 (6 bases). The V end was cut by 0 bases, the J end by 3 bases, with 12 bases between. The CDR3 has 15 amino acids. Germline V lookup: CDR1 SGHDT, CDR2 YYEEEE. The CDR3 is CASSLGQGNDYGYTF. The CDR3, as DNA: TGTGCCAGCAGCTTGGGTCAGGGGAACGACTATGGCTACACCTTC.

This clonotype was recorded a few times. This rearrangement joins TRBV2 to TRBJ1-4, with TRBD1 as a possible D gene (6 bases). The CDR3 sequence is 14 residues long. V lost 4 bases and J 7 bases, leaving 13 bases between the germline ends. The germline V gene encodes CDR1 SNHLY and CDR2 FYNNEI. The CDR3 region is CASSGTEGSEKLFF. Here the CDR3 DNA reads TGTGCCAGCAGTGGGACAGAAGGGAGTGAAAAACTGTTTTTT.

This clonotype rates as medium-sized. This rearrangement joins TRBV20-1 to TRBJ2-7, with 9 bases that match TRBD1. This CDR3 has 14 residues. Trimming took 5 bases from V and 2 from J; bases not matched to a gene: 7. CDR1 DFQATT and CDR2 SNEGSKA come from the germline V gene (reference sequence). CDR3 amino acids: CSAEGGQGPYEQYF. The CDR3 nucleotides read TGCAGTGCTGAGGGGGGACAGGGCCCCTACGAGCAGTACTTC.

The chain has TRBV9 and TRBJ2-7; D call uncertain. CDR1 and CDR2 from the germline V gene are SGDLS and YYNGEE. This CDR3 spans 14 amino acids. The V end was cut by 4 bases, the J end by 2 bases, with 13 bases between. CDR3 nucleotides: TGTGCCAGCAGCCCCTCACTTAGGGCCTACGAGCAGTACTTC. It is translated as CASSPSLRAYEQYF.

The chain links TRBV2 to TRBJ1-5; perhaps TRBD1 as D (6 bases). CDR1 is SNHLY and CDR2 is FYNNEI in the germline V gene. The CDR3 has 15 residues. V dropped 8 bases and J dropped 3 bases, with 17 bases sitting between them. The CDR3: CASGGGGAANQPQHF. In nucleotides, the CDR3 is TGTGCCAGCGGGGGTGGGGGGGCAGCCAATCAGCCCCAGCATTTT.

The V gene is TRBV9, the J gene TRBJ2-7; D is possibly TRBD1 (7 bases). CDR1 is SGDLS and CDR2 is YYNGEE in the germline V gene. Trimming removed 0 bases at V and 10 bases at J, with 17 bases between. CDR3 size: 14 residues. The CDR3 sequence: CASSVDGQGGAQYF. CDR3 sequence (DNA): TGTGCCAGCAGCGTAGACGGTCAGGGGGGAGCTCAGTACTTC. The full variable domain, with the rest looked up from reference TRBV9 and TRBJ2-7, is DSGVTQTPKHLITATGQRVTLRCSPRSGDLSVYWYQQSLDQGLQFLIQYYNGEERAKGNILERFSAQQFPDLHSELNLSSLELGDSALYFCASSVDGQGGAQYFGPGTRLTVT.